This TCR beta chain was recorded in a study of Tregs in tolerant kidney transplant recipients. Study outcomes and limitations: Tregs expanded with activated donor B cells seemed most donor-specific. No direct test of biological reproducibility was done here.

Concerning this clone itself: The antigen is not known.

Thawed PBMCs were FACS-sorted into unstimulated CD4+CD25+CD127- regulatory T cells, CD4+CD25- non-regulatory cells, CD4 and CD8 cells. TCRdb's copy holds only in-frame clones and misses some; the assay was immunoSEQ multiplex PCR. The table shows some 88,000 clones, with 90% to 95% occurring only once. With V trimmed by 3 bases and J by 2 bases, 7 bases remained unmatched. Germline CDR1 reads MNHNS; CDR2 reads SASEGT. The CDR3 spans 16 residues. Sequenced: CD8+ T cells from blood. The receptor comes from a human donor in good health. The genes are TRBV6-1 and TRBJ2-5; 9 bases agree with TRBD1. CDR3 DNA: TGTGCCAGCAGTGACCAGGACAGGGGAGGTCAAGAGACCCAGTACTTC. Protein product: CASSDQDRGGQETQYF.